This T cell receptor (beta chain) emerged from a study of CD8+ T cells in alopecia areata. Study details: People stayed on tofacitinib for 6 to 18 months, then stopped the drug for 6 months.

Whole-study results and caveats: Patients showed less clear TCR sequence sharing than mice, possibly partly because of HLA diversity. Sequencing of scalp samples also includes resident alphabeta T cells from normal skin.

Reverse transcription of extracted RNA yielded cDNA, which provided the sequencing template. Assay used: immunoSEQ multiplex PCR; TCRdb lists only in-frame clones, some missing. Of around 250,000 clones listed, less than 80% are singletons. Obtained from alopecia areata patients were lesional scalp punch biopsies along with peripheral blood. Germline CDR1 reads MGHDK; CDR2 reads SYGVNS. The CDR3 sequence is 11 residues long. V shed 4 bases and J shed 2 bases, with 3 bases lying between them. This clone showed up just a few times. The antigen is undetermined. Other DNA variants within this sample encode the same CDR3.

The sequence was collected from a human donor with alopecia areata. The chain recombines TRBV25-1 with TRBJ2-7; no firm D call. Sequencing used CD4+ T cells sorted from blood, obtained at week 0. CDR3 bases: TGTGCCAGCAGTGGAGCCTACGAGCAGTACTTC. Translating it yields CASSGAYEQYF.